This TCR beta chain was obtained from a study of blood T cells in healthy people across ages. Through a sample-barcoded 5' primer and a J-beta primer mix, a second PCR was run for roughly 7 to 12 cycles. TCRdb reprocessed the 5' RACE reads with MiXCR, giving one entry per CDR3 protein. The sample lists some 900,000 distinct CDR3 sequences, more than 25% seen once, with approximately 15% in the top ten. V was cut by 5 bases and J by 4 bases, with 11 bases left in between. Germline CDR1 reads SGHTA; CDR2 reads FQGNSA. This CDR3 has 14 amino acids. The chain uses TRBV7-2 and TRBJ1-4; no reliable D call. Input material: blood. The receptor was derived from a woman over 75 in good health. CDR3 sequence: CASSPTEINEKLFF. The DNA for the CDR3 is TGTGCCAGCAGCCCCACAGAAATTAATGAAAAACTGTTTTTT.